This TCR beta chain was profiled in a study of T cell changes during pregnancy in multiple sclerosis. Assay: immunoSEQ multiplex PCR; the TCRdb copy retains only in-frame clones and omits some. The sample includes more than 60,000 clones, roughly 91% of them seen just once. V shed 0 bases and J shed 6 bases, with 11 bases lying between them. The CDR3 is 14 amino acids. CDR1 MNHEY and CDR2 SVGAGI come from the germline V gene. This receptor was taken from a female donor in good health, enrolled as a control in a pregnancy study. This chain uses TRBV6-5 with TRBJ1-2; TRBD1 is a possible D gene (6 bases). The specimen comprised CD4+ T cells from peripheral blood mononuclear cells, sampled in the third trimester of pregnancy. CDR3 region: CASSYSRGGDGYTF. CDR3 DNA sequence: TGTGCCAGCAGTTACTCGAGGGGGGGGGATGGCTACACCTTC.